The next 13 T cell receptor beta chains were all read from a single sample in a study of early T cells in non-severe SARS-CoV-2 infection. TCRdb called the 5' RACE reads again in MiXCR, with one record for every CDR3 protein. Of roughly 51,000 distinct CDR3 sequences in the sample, roughly 6.2% are singletons; the top ten hold roughly 3.9%. The sequencing input was whole blood. These receptors originate from an adult who was a healthcare worker with PCR-confirmed SARS-CoV-2 infection or an uninfected control (not recorded which).

This clonotype was seen ten or more times. The chain joins TRBV6-1 to TRBJ2-3, with D unclear. CDR1 and CDR2 (germline): MNHNS, SASEGT. The CDR3 spans 13 residues. V shed 1 base and J shed 4 bases, with 6 bases lying between them. CDR3 DNA: TGTGCCAGCAGTGAAGGAGAAGCAGATACGCAGTATTTT. Translated: CASSEGEADTQYF.

This clonotype was detected many times. This chain uses TRBV7-9 with TRBJ1-5; D might be TRBD1 (5 bases). The germline V and J ends were trimmed by 10 bases and 5 bases, with 12 bases remaining between them. The germline gives CDR1 SEHNR, CDR2 FQNEAQ (reference sequence). CDR3 length: 12 residues. The CDR3 nucleotides read TGTGCCACCGGGAGGGACGATCAGCCCCAGCATTTT. Encoded protein: CATGRDDQPQHF.

This clonotype was counted many times. The chain joins TRBV11-2 to TRBJ1-5; D is possibly TRBD1 (6 bases). Per germline, CDR1 SGHAT and CDR2 FQNNGV. This CDR3 has 15 residues. V was trimmed by 5 bases and J by 5 bases, leaving 16 bases between them. In DNA form, the CDR3 reads TGTGCCAGCAGCACCGGGACACCCCCGTATCAGCCCCAGCATTTT. This gives the protein CASSTGTPPYQPQHF.

This clonotype was observed at least ten times. V usage is TRBV12-3 or TRBV12-4 and J usage is TRBJ2-1, with a possible D match to TRBD2 (6 bases). The CDR3 runs 10 residues. Trimming removed 8 bases at V and 11 bases at J, with 10 bases between. The CDR3: CASVGGKQFF. In nucleotides, the CDR3 is TGTGCCAGCGTCGGGGGTAAGCAGTTCTTC.

This clonotype was observed at least ten times. The chain employs TRBV20-1 and TRBJ2-1; D may be TRBD2 (6 bases). From germline, CDR1 is DFQATT and CDR2 SNEGSKA (reference sequence). The CDR3 covers 14 residues. The CDR3 DNA is TGCAGCGCCGCAACGGGGGAGACCTACAATGAGCAGTTCTTC. Translation: CSAATGETYNEQFF.

This clonotype was counted a few times. The chain carries TRBV2 and TRBJ1-1; TRBD1 aligns across 7 bases. The germline gives CDR1 SNHLY, CDR2 FYNNEI. CDR3 length: 15 residues. V shed 0 bases and J 5 bases; nucleotides not matched to a gene: 6. The CDR3: CASSEAKGGGTEAFF. DNA for the CDR3: TGTGCCAGCAGTGAAGCTAAAGGGGGCGGAACTGAAGCTTTCTTT.

Comment on this clonotype: Its ends do not fully match the called genes, so a read error is possible. The chain recombines TRBV5-1 with TRBJ2-5; 9 bases are a match to TRBD1. This CDR3 is built from 16 residues. Germline CDR1 SGHRS, CDR2 YFSETQ. CDR3 residues: CASSAGQGRRGETQNF. CDR3 nucleotides: TGCGCCAGCAGCGCTGGACAGGGGAGACGCGGAGAGACCCAGAACTTC.

This clonotype was seen many times. V usage is TRBV11-2 and J usage is TRBJ2-5; D call uncertain. The CDR3 runs 11 residues. The germline V gene encodes CDR1 SGHAT and CDR2 FQNNGV. With 5 bases removed from V and 6 bases from J, the gap between germline ends came to 7 bases. In DNA form, the CDR3 reads TGTGCCAGCAGCCAAGGGCAGACCCAGTACTTC. Translating it yields CASSQGQTQYF.

In its sample, this clonotype was seen many times. The chain couples TRBV20-1 to TRBJ2-5; no clear D gene. The CDR3 loop spans 13 amino acids. Trimming cost V 6 bases and J 5 bases, with 16 bases left between them. Germline assignment: CDR1 DFQATT and CDR2 SNEGSKA (reference sequence). CDR3: CSAARLLGETQYF. The CDR3 bases are TGCAGTGCCGCTCGGTTGTTGGGGGAGACCCAGTACTTC.

The V call is TRBV6-5, the J call TRBJ1-1; 12 bases line up with TRBD1. Trimming cost V 5 bases and J 10 bases; bases outside gene matches: 14. The CDR3 sequence is 16 residues long. Germline values: CDR1 MNHEY, CDR2 SVGAGI. The CDR3 DNA sequence: TGTGCCAGCAGTCCCACTAAAGGGACAGGGGGCTATAGAGCTTTCTTT. It encodes CASSPTKGTGGYRAFF.

The rearrangement uses TRBV18 and TRBJ1-2, with 10 positions matching TRBD1. Germline V gene lookup returns CDR1 KGHSH and CDR2 LQKENI. The CDR3 loop spans 16 amino acids. Trimming took 4 bases from V and 0 from J; bases not matched to a gene: 5. DNA for the CDR3: TGTGCCAGCTCACGACAGGGGGCTGATACTAACTATGGCTACACCTTC. It translates to CASSRQGADTNYGYTF.

This clonotype was counted ten times or more. The gene calls are TRBV7-9 and TRBJ1-1, with D possibly being TRBD1 (5 bases). Germline assignment: CDR1 SEHNR and CDR2 FQNEAQ (reference sequence). V was clipped by 4 bases and J by 0 bases, with 15 bases between them. The CDR3 consists of 16 residues. CDR3 protein: CASSSYRTDMNTEAFF. CDR3 in DNA: TGTGCCAGCAGCTCCTACAGGACGGACATGAACACTGAAGCTTTCTTT.

Many counts were recorded for this clonotype. V gene TRBV5-1 combines with J gene TRBJ1-1; a weak D match, TRBD1 (5 bases). This CDR3 contains 13 residues. The germline V and J ends were trimmed by 5 bases and 4 bases, with 12 bases remaining between them. Germline assignment: CDR1 SGHRS and CDR2 YFSETQ. CDR3 sequence reads: CASRGQGGTEAFF. Written as DNA, the CDR3 is TGCGCCAGCAGGGGCCAGGGTGGCACTGAAGCTTTCTTT.